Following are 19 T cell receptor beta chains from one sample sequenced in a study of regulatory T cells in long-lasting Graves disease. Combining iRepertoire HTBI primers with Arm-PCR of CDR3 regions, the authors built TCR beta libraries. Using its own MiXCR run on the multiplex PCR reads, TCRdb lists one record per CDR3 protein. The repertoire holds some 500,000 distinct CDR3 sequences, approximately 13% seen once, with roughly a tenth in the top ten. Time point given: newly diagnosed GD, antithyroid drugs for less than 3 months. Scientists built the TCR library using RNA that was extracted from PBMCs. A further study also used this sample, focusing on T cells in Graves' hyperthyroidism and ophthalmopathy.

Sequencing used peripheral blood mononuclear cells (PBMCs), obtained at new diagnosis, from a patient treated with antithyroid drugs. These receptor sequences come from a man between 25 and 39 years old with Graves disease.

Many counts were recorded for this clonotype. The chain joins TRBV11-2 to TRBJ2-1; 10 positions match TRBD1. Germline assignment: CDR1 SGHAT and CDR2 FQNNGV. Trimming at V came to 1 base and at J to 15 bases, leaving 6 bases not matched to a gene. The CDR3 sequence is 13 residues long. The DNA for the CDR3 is TGTGCCAGCAGCTTAGGTGGGACAGGGGCGTTGTTCTTC. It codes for CASSLGGTGALFF. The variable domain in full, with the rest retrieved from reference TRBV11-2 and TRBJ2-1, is EAGVAQSPRYKIIEKRQSVAFWCNPISGHATLYWYQQILGQGPKLLIQFQNNGVVDDSQLPKDRFSAERLKGVDSTLKIQPAKLEDSAVYLCASSLGGTGALFFGPGTRLTVL.

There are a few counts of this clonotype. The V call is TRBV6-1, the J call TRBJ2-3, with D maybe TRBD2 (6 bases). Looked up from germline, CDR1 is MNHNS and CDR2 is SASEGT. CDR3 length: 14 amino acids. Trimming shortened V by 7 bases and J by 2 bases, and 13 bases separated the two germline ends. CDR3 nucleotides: TGTGCCAGCAACCTAGCGTACTACACAGATACGCAGTATTTT. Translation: CASNLAYYTDTQYF.

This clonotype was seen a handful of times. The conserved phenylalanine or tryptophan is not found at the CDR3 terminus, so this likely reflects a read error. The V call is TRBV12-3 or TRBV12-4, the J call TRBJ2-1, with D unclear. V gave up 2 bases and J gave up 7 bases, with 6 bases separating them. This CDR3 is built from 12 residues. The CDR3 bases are TGTGCCAGCAGTTTATCGTATAATGAGCAGTTCCTC. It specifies CASSLSYNEQFL.

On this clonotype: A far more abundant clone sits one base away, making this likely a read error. The CDR3 sequence is CASSPGAEAYGHTF. The CDR3 DNA reads as TGTGCCAGCAGCCCCGGGGCGGAGGCCTATGGCCACACCTTC. The V gene is TRBV27, the J gene TRBJ1-2, with TRBD1 as a possible D gene (5 bases). This CDR3 is built from 14 residues. CDR1 is MNHEY, CDR2 SMNVEV, per germline (reference sequence).

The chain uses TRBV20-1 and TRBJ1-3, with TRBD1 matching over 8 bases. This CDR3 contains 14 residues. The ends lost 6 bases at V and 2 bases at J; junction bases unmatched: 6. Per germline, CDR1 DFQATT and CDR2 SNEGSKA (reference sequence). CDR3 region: CSAHTGGTGNTIYF. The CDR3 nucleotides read TGCAGTGCGCATACAGGGGGAACTGGAAACACCATATATTTT.

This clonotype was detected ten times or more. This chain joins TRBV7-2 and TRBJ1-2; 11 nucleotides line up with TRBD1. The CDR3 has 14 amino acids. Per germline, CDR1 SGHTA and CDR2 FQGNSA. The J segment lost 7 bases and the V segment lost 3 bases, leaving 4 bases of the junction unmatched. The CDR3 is CASSLDRGQSGYTF. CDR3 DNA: TGTGCCAGCAGCTTGGACAGGGGGCAGAGTGGCTACACCTTC.

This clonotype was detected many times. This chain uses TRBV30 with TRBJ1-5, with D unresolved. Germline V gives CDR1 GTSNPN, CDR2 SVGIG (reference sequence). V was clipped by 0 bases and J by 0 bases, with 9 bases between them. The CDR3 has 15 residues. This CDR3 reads CAWSVESYSNQPQHF. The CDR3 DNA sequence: TGTGCCTGGAGTGTCGAAAGTTATAGCAATCAGCCCCAGCATTTT.

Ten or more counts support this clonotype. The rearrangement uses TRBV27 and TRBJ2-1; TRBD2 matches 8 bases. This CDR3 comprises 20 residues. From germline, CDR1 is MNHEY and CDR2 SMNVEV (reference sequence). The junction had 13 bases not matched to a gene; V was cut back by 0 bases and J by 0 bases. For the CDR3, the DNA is TGTGCCAGCAGTTTATCGGCTGCTAGCGGGCGAGCCAGCTCCTACAATGAGCAGTTCTTC. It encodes CASSLSAASGRASSYNEQFF.

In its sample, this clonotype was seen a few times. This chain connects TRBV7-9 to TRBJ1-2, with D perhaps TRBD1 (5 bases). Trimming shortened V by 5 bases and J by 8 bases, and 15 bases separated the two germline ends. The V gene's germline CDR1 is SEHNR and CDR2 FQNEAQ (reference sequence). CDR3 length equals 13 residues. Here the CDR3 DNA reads TGTGCCAGCAGCCCCGTAGAGGGGCAAGGCTACACCTTC. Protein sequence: CASSPVEGQGYTF.

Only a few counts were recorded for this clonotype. The CDR3, as DNA: TGCAGTGAAACTAGCGGGGTTACGAATACGCAGTATTTT. Translating it yields CSETSGVTNTQYF. This chain joins TRBV20-1 and TRBJ2-3, with 10 bases fitting TRBD2. This CDR3 is 13 amino acids long. V shed 7 bases, J shed 7 bases, and the junction held 8 bases outside the gene matches. CDR1 is DFQATT, CDR2 SNEGSKA, per germline (reference sequence).

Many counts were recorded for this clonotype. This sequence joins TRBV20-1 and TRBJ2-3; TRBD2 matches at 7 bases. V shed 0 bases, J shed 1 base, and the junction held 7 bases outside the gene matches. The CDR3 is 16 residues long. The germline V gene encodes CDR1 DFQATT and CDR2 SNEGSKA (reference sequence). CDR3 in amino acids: CSARDGGGSGTDTQYF. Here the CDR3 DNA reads TGCAGTGCTAGAGATGGTGGCGGGAGCGGCACAGATACGCAGTATTTT.

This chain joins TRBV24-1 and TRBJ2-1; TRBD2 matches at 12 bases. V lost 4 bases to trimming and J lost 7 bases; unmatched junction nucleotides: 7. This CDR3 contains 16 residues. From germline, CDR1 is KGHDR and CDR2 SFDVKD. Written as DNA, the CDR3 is TGTGCCACCAGTGACCTAGCGGGAGGGCCAGGTAATGAGCAGTTCTTC. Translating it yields CATSDLAGGPGNEQFF.

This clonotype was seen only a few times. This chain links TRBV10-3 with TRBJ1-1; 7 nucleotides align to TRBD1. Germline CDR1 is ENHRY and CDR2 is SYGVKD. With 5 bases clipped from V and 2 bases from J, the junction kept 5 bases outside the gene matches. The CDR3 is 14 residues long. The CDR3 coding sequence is TGTGCCATCAGTCTAACAGGGGCCAACACTGAAGCTTTCTTT. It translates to CAISLTGANTEAFF.

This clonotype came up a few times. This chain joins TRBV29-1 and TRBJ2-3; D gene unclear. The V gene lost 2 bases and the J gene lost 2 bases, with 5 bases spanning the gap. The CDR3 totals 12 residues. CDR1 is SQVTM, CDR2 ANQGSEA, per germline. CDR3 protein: CSVETDTDTQYF. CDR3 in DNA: TGCAGCGTTGAAACGGACACAGATACGCAGTATTTT.

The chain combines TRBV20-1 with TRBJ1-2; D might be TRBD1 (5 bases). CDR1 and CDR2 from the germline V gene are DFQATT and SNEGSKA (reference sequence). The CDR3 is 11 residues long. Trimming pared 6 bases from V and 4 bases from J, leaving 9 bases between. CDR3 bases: TGCAGTGCCCTGGGGCCCTATGGCTACACCTTC. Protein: CSALGPYGYTF.

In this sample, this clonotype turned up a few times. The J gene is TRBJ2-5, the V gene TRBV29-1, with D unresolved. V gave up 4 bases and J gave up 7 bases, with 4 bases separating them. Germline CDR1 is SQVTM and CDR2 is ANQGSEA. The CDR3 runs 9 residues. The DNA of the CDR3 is TGCAGCGTTGGGGGGACCCAGTACTTC. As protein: CSVGGTQYF.

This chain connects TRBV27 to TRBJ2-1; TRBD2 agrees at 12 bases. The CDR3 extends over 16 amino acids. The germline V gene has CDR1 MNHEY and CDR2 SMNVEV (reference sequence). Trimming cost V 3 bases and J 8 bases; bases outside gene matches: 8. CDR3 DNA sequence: TGTGCCAGCAGTTTGGATGTGGGACTAGCGGGCCATGAGCAGTTCTTC. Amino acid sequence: CASSLDVGLAGHEQFF.

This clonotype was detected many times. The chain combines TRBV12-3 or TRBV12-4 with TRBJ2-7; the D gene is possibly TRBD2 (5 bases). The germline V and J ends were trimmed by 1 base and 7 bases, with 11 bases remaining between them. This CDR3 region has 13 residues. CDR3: CASSLGERWEQYF. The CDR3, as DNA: TGTGCCAGCAGTTTAGGGGAGCGATGGGAGCAGTACTTC.

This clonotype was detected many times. In DNA form, the CDR3 reads TGCAGTGCTAGAGGGAAGACTAGCGGGAGCCGTTATTGGCAGTTCTTC. Translating gives CSARGKTSGSRYWQFF. The V call is TRBV20-1, the J call TRBJ2-1; 12 bases are shared with TRBD2. The CDR3 consists of 16 residues. Per germline, CDR1 DFQATT and CDR2 SNEGSKA (reference sequence). With 1 base clipped from V and 12 bases from J, the junction kept 13 bases outside the gene matches.